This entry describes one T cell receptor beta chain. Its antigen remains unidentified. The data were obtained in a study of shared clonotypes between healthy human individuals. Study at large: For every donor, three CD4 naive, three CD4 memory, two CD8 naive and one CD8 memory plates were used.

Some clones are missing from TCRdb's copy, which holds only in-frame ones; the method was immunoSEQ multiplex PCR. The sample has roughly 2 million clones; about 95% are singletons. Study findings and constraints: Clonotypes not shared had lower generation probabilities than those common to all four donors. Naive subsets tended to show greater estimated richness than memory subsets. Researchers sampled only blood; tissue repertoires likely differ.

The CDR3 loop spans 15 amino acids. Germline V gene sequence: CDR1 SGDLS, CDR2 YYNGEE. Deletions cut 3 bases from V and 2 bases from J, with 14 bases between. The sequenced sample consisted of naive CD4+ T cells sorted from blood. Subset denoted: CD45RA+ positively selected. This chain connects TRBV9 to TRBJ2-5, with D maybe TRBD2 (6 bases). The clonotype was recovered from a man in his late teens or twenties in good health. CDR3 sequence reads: CASSATREVQETQYF. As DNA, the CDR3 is TGTGCCAGCAGCGCCACCAGGGAGGTTCAAGAGACCCAGTACTTC.